What follows is one TCR beta chain and its context. Its antigen is unidentified. This specimen belongs to a study of identifying expanded T cells in peripheral blood. Healthy donors had no documented immune events, such as infections, while sampled. The table came from immunoSEQ multiplex PCR; TCRdb's copy has only in-frame clones and leaves some out. The data contain about 130,000 clones, approximately 86% of them singletons. Study observations and caveats: Technical replicates showed roughly 1.2 changed clones; two weeks about 16.4; four weeks 19.

Sequencing was carried out using blood. This TCR was sampled from a person aged 18 to 75 in good health.

Here the CDR3 DNA reads TGTGCCAGCAGTTACTCCGGGCAGGGAGTAGGGGAGCAGTACTTC. Translation: CASSYSGQGVGEQYF. The chain carries TRBV6-5 and TRBJ2-7, with D possibly being TRBD1 or TRBD2 (5 bases each). The CDR3 is made up of 15 amino acids. V lost 0 bases, J lost 7 bases, and 16 bases lay in between. From germline, CDR1 is MNHEY and CDR2 SVGAGI.